Below, 28 T cell receptor beta chains from the same sample are listed, as sequenced in a study of blood T cell repertoires in COVID-19. Sequencing was performed with immunoSEQ multiplex PCR; in TCRdb, only in-frame clones are kept and a portion is missing. The table lists about 140,000 clones, 82% of them singletons, with around 4% in the top ten. Sequencing was done on a sample of peripheral blood. These receptors came from a woman older than 75 with acute or convalescent COVID-19.

The CDR3 nucleotides are TGTGCCACCTCTCACGGCAGGGAGGGAACTAATGAAAAACTGTTTTTT. The encoded protein is CATSHGREGTNEKLFF. The chain is built from TRBV19 and TRBJ1-4; possible D gene TRBD1, 5 bases. The CDR3 runs 16 residues. The germline CDR1 and CDR2 sequences are LNHDA and SQIVND (reference sequence). Trimming cost V 10 bases and J 1 base, with 19 bases left between them.

This clone was found a few times. V is TRBV7-2 and J is TRBJ2-7, with 8 bases that match TRBD2. CDR1 and CDR2 (germline): SGHTA, FQGNSA. The J segment lost 2 bases and the V segment lost 5 bases, leaving 8 bases of the junction unmatched. CDR3 length: 15 amino acids. CDR3 region: CASSHTSGRAYEQYF. In DNA form, the CDR3 reads TGTGCCAGCAGCCACACTAGCGGCCGCGCCTACGAGCAGTACTTC.

This CDR3 reads CASSPWPTYEQYF. CDR3 bases: TGTGCCAGCTCACCCTGGCCGACCTACGAGCAGTACTTC. V gene TRBV18 combines with J gene TRBJ2-7; D unclear. The V end was cut by 3 bases, the J end by 2 bases, with 8 bases between. The CDR3 sequence is 13 residues long. Germline CDR1 reads KGHSH; CDR2 reads LQKENI.

The chain uses TRBV19 and TRBJ2-7, with 9 bases that match TRBD1. From germline, CDR1 is LNHDA and CDR2 SQIVND (reference sequence). Trimming took 6 bases from V and 1 from J; bases not matched to a gene: 7. CDR3 length: 15 amino acids. The CDR3 DNA follows: TGTGCCAGTAGGAGGTGGACAGGGGAGTCCTACGAGCAGTACTTC. Amino acid sequence: CASRRWTGESYEQYF.

This chain links TRBV12-3 or TRBV12-4 with TRBJ2-7; 8 positions agree with TRBD1. The J segment lost 12 bases and the V segment lost 6 bases, leaving 10 bases of the junction unmatched. This CDR3 has 12 residues. The CDR3 DNA follows: TGTGCCAGCAGCCGCCCGCGGACAGGGCTGTACTTC. Its translation is CASSRPRTGLYF.

The V and J genes are TRBV19 and TRBJ1-1; no definite D call. Germline CDR1 LNHDA, CDR2 SQIVND (reference sequence). The CDR3 contains 14 residues. V lost 2 bases, J lost 1 base, and 8 bases lay in between. The CDR3 DNA sequence: TGTGCCAGTAGTATAATCAACGGGAACACTGAAGCTTTCTTT. It codes for CASSIINGNTEAFF.

The chain has TRBV30 and TRBJ1-5; D is possibly TRBD1 (5 bases). Trimming took off 3 bases at V and 5 bases at J, with 17 bases between the two ends. From germline, CDR1 is GTSNPN and CDR2 SVGIG (reference sequence). CDR3 length: 15 residues. For the CDR3, the DNA is TGTGCCTGGAGGTCCGAGGACACGGTCGATCAGCCCCAGCATTTT. The encoded protein is CAWRSEDTVDQPQHF.

V and J are TRBV27 and TRBJ1-3, with D possibly matching TRBD1 (5 bases). The CDR3 has 14 amino acids. The V gene lost 3 bases and the J gene lost 1 base, with 7 bases spanning the gap. Germline V CDR1 and CDR2: MNHEY, SMNVEV (reference sequence). The CDR3 loop reads CASSFRVSGNTIYF. The DNA for the CDR3 is TGTGCCAGCAGTTTCAGGGTGTCTGGAAACACCATATATTTT.

The CDR3 DNA is TGTGCCAGCAGCCAAGATAGAAGTAACTATGGCTACACCTTC. The encoded protein is CASSQDRSNYGYTF. The rearrangement uses TRBV4-2 and TRBJ1-2; no clear D. The CDR3 is 14 amino acids. V lost 0 bases to trimming and J lost 1 base, with 6 bases between them. Per germline, CDR1 LGHNA and CDR2 YNFKEQ.

The V call is TRBV5-1, the J call TRBJ1-5; TRBD1 is a possible D gene (5 bases). This CDR3 has 14 amino acids. Trimming pared 5 bases from V and 6 bases from J, leaving 15 bases between. CDR1 and CDR2 (germline): SGHRS, YFSETQ. This chain's CDR3 is CASSRDLAGQPQHF. CDR3 sequence (DNA): TGCGCCAGCAGTAGGGACTTAGCTGGTCAGCCCCAGCATTTT. Variable domain in full (rest from reference TRBV5-1 and TRBJ1-5): KAGVTQTPRYLIKTRGQQVTLSCSPISGHRSVSWYQQTPGQGLQFLFEYFSETQRNKGNFPGRFSGRQFSNSRSEMNVSTLELGDSALYLCASSRDLAGQPQHFGDGTRLSIL.

This clone is a singleton in its sample. V is TRBV2 and J is TRBJ2-2; D might be TRBD2 (6 bases). The germline V gene has CDR1 SNHLY and CDR2 FYNNEI. V was trimmed by 6 bases and J by 0 bases, leaving 14 bases between them. CDR3 length equals 16 residues. For the CDR3, the DNA is TGTGCCAGCAGCCACGGGACTCGCGCGAACACCGGGGAGCTGTTTTTT. It is translated as CASSHGTRANTGELFF. Looking up the rest from reference TRBV2 and TRBJ2-2 gives the full variable domain: EPEVTQTPSHQVTQMGQEVILRCVPISNHLYFYWYRQILGQKVEFLVSFYNNEISEKSEIFDDQFSVERPDGSNFTLKIRSTKLEDSAMYFCASSHGTRANTGELFFGEGSRLTVL.

The rearrangement links TRBV4-1 to TRBJ2-7, with TRBD1 identical over 9 bases. Germline V CDR1 and CDR2: MGHRA, YSYEKL. The CDR3 runs to 14 residues. V shed 2 bases, J shed 3 bases, and the junction held 2 bases outside the gene matches. The CDR3 loop reads CASSQWGQGYEQYF. CDR3 DNA sequence: TGCGCCAGCAGCCAATGGGGACAGGGCTACGAGCAGTACTTC.

The rearrangement links TRBV3-1 (or the pseudogene TRBV3-2) to TRBJ1-5; no firm D call. Germline lookup yields CDR1 LGHDT and CDR2 YNNKEL (reference sequence). The CDR3 is 13 amino acids. Trimming took off 0 bases at V and 7 bases at J, with 7 bases between the two ends. The CDR3, as DNA: TGTGCCAGCAGCCAAGATGTACTACAGCCCCAGCATTTT. It yields the protein CASSQDVLQPQHF.

This clone occurred once. J is TRBJ2-7 and V is TRBV6-5, with 8 nucleotides matching TRBD1. This CDR3 spans 16 amino acids. V was pared by 2 bases and J by 3 bases, with 9 bases of the junction left unmatched. The germline V gene encodes CDR1 MNHEY and CDR2 SVGAGI. The CDR3 here is CASSYLDRDGIYEQYF. In DNA, the CDR3 is TGTGCCAGCAGTTACCTGGACAGGGACGGAATCTACGAGCAGTACTTC.

This clone was seen just once. V usage is TRBV12-3 or TRBV12-4 and J usage is TRBJ2-3, with 8 bases lining up with TRBD2. V shed 2 bases, J shed 9 bases, and the junction held 4 bases outside the gene matches. The CDR3 spans 13 residues. The CDR3 reads CASSLRSSGTQYF. DNA of the CDR3: TGTGCCAGCAGTTTAAGGTCTAGCGGGACGCAGTATTTT.

The genes are TRBV9 and TRBJ1-4; D remains ambiguous. V lost 1 base, J lost 8 bases, and 15 bases lay in between. This CDR3 is 15 amino acids long. In germline, CDR1 is SGDLS, CDR2 YYNGEE. The CDR3 sequence: CASSVSGSAGEKLFF. The CDR3, as DNA: TGTGCCAGCAGCGTATCAGGCTCAGCGGGGGAAAAACTGTTTTTT.

The chain couples TRBV18 to TRBJ2-5; 8 nucleotides line up with TRBD2. The CDR3 extends over 14 amino acids. V gave up 2 bases and J gave up 5 bases; unmatched junction bases: 4. Germline V gene lookup returns CDR1 KGHSH and CDR2 LQKENI. CDR3: CASSPSGGAETQYF. DNA of the CDR3: TGTGCCAGCTCACCATCCGGGGGGGCGGAGACCCAGTACTTC.

The CDR3 DNA follows: TGTGCCAGCAGCGTTGTGGGCGCTCTCATCCCCGAGACGTACTTC. Its translation: CASSVVGALIPETYF. J is TRBJ2-7 and V is TRBV7-9, with unresolved D. Germline V gene lookup returns CDR1 SEHNR and CDR2 FQNEAQ (reference sequence). The germline V and J ends were trimmed by 5 bases and 12 bases, with 26 bases remaining between them. CDR3 size: 15 residues.

This chain uses TRBV6-5 with TRBJ1-6; 7 positions agree with TRBD1. The length of the CDR3 is 16 residues. From germline, CDR1 is MNHEY and CDR2 SVGAGI. V shed 4 bases and J 1 base; nucleotides not matched to a gene: 4. CDR3 amino acids: CASSSKTGSYNSPLHF. CDR3 DNA sequence: TGTGCCAGCAGTTCTAAGACAGGGTCCTATAATTCACCCCTCCACTTT.

This clone was detected a few times. The rearrangement uses TRBV5-1 and TRBJ1-2, with 12 bases lining up with TRBD1. Germline V gives CDR1 SGHRS, CDR2 YFSETQ. Trimming removed 0 bases from V and 8 bases from J; junction bases left unmatched: 8. The CDR3 covers 16 residues. CDR3 amino acids: CASSLGIGTGGRGYTF. CDR3 sequence (DNA): TGCGCCAGCAGCTTGGGGATTGGGACAGGGGGCAGGGGCTACACCTTC.

The chain combines TRBV5-1 with TRBJ2-3; D remains unclear. CDR3 length: 14 amino acids. Trimming left V 2 bases short and J 0 bases short, with 7 bases between. Per the germline V gene, CDR1 is SGHRS and CDR2 is YFSETQ. CDR3 nucleotide sequence: TGCGCCAGCAGCTTCCCTACTAGCACAGATACGCAGTATTTT. Amino acid sequence: CASSFPTSTDTQYF.

This sequence joins TRBV7-2 and TRBJ2-5, with 9 positions matching TRBD2. With V trimmed by 1 base and J by 5 bases, 8 bases remained unmatched. The CDR3 consists of 16 residues. CDR1 is SGHTA and CDR2 is FQGNSA in the germline V gene. CDR3 in DNA: TGTGCCAGCAGCTTAGGAGTAGCGGGGGTTGGGGAGACCCAGTACTTC. It specifies CASSLGVAGVGETQYF.

The sample holds one count of this clone. The V call is TRBV11-2, the J call TRBJ1-1; 9 positions match TRBD1. This CDR3 has 15 amino acids. V dropped 3 bases and J dropped 4; count of bases not matched to a gene: 6. Germline assignment: CDR1 SGHAT and CDR2 FQNNGV. CDR3 in amino acids: CASSFGTGMGTEAFF. CDR3 nucleotide sequence: TGTGCCAGCAGCTTCGGGACAGGGATGGGCACTGAAGCTTTCTTT.

The rearrangement joins TRBV28 to TRBJ1-4; 10 nucleotides line up with TRBD1. The CDR3 loop spans 15 amino acids. Germline-derived CDR1 and CDR2 are MDHEN and SYDVKM. V lost 5 bases and J lost 5; bases outside the gene matches: 5. CDR3 residues: CASSPRTGGNEKLFF. CDR3 nucleotide sequence: TGTGCCAGCAGTCCCAGGACAGGGGGGAATGAAAAACTGTTTTTT. Full variable domain (rest looked up from reference TRBV28 and TRBJ1-4): DVKVTQSSRYLVKRTGEKVFLECVQDMDHENMFWYRQDPGLGLRLIYFSYDVKMKEKGDIPEGYSVSREKKERFSLILESASTNQTSMYLCASSPRTGGNEKLFFGSGTQLSVL.

This chain links TRBV6-5 with TRBJ1-1, with 8 bases lining up with TRBD1. The junction had 4 bases not matched to a gene; V was cut back by 6 bases and J by 1 base. Germline V CDR1 and CDR2: MNHEY, SVGAGI. The length of the CDR3 is 14 residues. The CDR3 region is CASRWGQANTEAFF. CDR3 nucleotides: TGTGCCAGCAGGTGGGGACAGGCGAACACTGAAGCTTTCTTT.

The V and J genes are TRBV28 and TRBJ1-1; D uncertain. Germline-derived CDR1 and CDR2 are MDHEN and SYDVKM. CDR3 length: 14 amino acids. Trimming shortened V by 2 bases and J by 6 bases, and 13 bases separated the two germline ends. CDR3 in amino acids: CASSLVIGGPEAFF. CDR3 nucleotides: TGTGCCAGCAGTTTAGTAATAGGAGGGCCTGAAGCTTTCTTT.

The chain is built from TRBV19 and TRBJ1-1, with D possibly matching TRBD1 (5 bases). With 4 bases removed from V and 5 bases from J, the gap between germline ends came to 14 bases. The V gene's germline CDR1 is LNHDA and CDR2 SQIVND (reference sequence). The CDR3 has 14 amino acids. The CDR3 DNA sequence: TGTGCCAGTAGTACCGCAGGGTTTGGTACTGAAGCTTTCTTT. Encoded protein: CASSTAGFGTEAFF.

The V gene is TRBV19, the J gene TRBJ1-5, with TRBD1 matching 12 bases. The CDR3 covers 14 residues. Germline CDR1 and CDR2: LNHDA and SQIVND (reference sequence). J gave up 7 bases and V 3 bases, and 1 base lay outside the gene matches. This CDR3 is CASSMGQGAQPQHF. CDR3 in DNA: TGTGCCAGTAGTATGGGACAGGGGGCCCAGCCCCAGCATTTT.